This T cell receptor (beta chain) was recovered during a study of blood T cell repertoires in COVID-19. V lost 3 bases, J lost 8 bases, and 4 bases stayed unmatched. This CDR3 has 13 amino acids. Germline V gives CDR1 SNHLY, CDR2 FYNNEI. TCRdb's table, derived via immunoSEQ multiplex PCR, lists solely in-frame clones and lacks some. Of about 310,000 clones listed, 75% to 90% are singletons. This receptor was identified in a woman under 40 who had been exposed to COVID-19. J is TRBJ2-4 and V is TRBV2, with TRBD2 matching 7 bases. The sequencing sample was made of PBMCs or T cells enriched from blood (not recorded which). DNA for the CDR3: TGTGCCAGCAGTGAGAGGGAGGGGCACATTCAGTACTTC. Protein sequence: CASSEREGHIQYF.